This T cell receptor beta chain was obtained from a study of shared clonotypes between healthy human individuals. Whole-study findings and limits: Represented genetic and exposure-history diversity was restricted by having few donors.

TCRdb keeps only in-frame clones here, not all; method: immunoSEQ multiplex PCR. The table has around 600,000 clones, around 97% seen once; the top ten hold around 0.057%. Of note for this clone: Its cognate antigen is unknown.

Germline V gene sequence: CDR1 SNHLY, CDR2 FYNNEI. The V end was cut by 5 bases, the J end by 1 base, with 9 bases between. The CDR3 spans 14 residues. The chain is built from TRBV2 and TRBJ2-4; no definite D call. The sequencing sample was made of naive CD4+ T cells sorted from blood. Documented subset: CD45RA+ positively selected. This clonotype originated in a woman aged 25 to 39 in good health. The CDR3 DNA is TGTGCCAGCAGTCACCCTCTCGCCAAAAACATTCAGTACTTC. Its translation: CASSHPLAKNIQYF.